This T cell receptor (beta chain) was identified during a study of blood T cells in healthy people across ages. A second PCR of about 7 to 12 cycles used a sample-barcoded 5' primer and a J-beta primer mix. Every sample gave at least 2.5 million paired-end reads containing CDR3. TCRdb reprocessed the 5' RACE reads with MiXCR, giving one entry per CDR3 protein. Of some 1,800,000 distinct CDR3 sequences listed, about two fifths were seen once; the top ten hold roughly 23%. Germline trimming cut 5 bases from V and 0 bases from J; bases unmatched to any gene: 10. The CDR3 length is 15 residues. Germline V CDR1 and CDR2: SQVTM, ANQGSEA. There are a few counts of this clonotype.

This chain uses TRBV29-1 with TRBJ2-7, with 7 bases fitting TRBD1. What was sequenced was blood. The clonotype was recovered from a human donor in good health. The CDR3 loop is CSVQMVTGSSYEQYF. The CDR3 bases are TGCAGCGTTCAAATGGTGACAGGGAGCTCCTACGAGCAGTACTTC.